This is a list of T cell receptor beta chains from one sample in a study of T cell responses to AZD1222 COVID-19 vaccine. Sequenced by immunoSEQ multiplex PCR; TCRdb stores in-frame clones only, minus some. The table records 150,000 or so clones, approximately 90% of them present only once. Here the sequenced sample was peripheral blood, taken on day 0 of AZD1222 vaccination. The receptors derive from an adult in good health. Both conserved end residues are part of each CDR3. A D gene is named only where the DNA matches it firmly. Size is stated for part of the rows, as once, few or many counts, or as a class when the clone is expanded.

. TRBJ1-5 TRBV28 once TGTGCCAGCAGTGGGCTACTTGGGACAAAAGTAAATCAGCCCCAGCATTTT CASSGLLGTKVNQPQHF
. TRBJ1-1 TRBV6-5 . TGTGCCAGCAGTTACTCGGTGGTTAGATTCCATGTCCCAGTCGTATTT CASSYSVVRFHVPVVF
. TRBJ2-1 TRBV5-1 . TGCGCCAGCAGCTTGGGTAGCTCCTACAATGAGCAGTTCTTC CASSLGSSYNEQFF
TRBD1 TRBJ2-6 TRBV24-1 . TGTGCCACCAGCCGGGACAGGGGCCCTGGGGCCAACGTCCTGACTTTC CATSRDRGPGANVLTF
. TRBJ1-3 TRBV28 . TGTGCCAGCAGTTCACCCCGGGCCATTACTGGAAACACCATATATTTT CASSSPRAITGNTIYF
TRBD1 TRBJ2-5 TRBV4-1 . TGCGCCAGCAGCCAAGATCCCAGGGGGCGTATGGAGACCCAGTACTTC CASSQDPRGRMETQYF
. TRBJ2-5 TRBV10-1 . TGCGCCAGCAGTGATCTCCGAGACGGTCCCGGAGAGACCCAGTACTTC CASSDLRDGPGETQYF
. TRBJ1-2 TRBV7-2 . TGTGCCAGCAGCTTAGACAGGGAAACCGGAGCTAACTATGGCTACACCTTC CASSLDRETGANYGYTF
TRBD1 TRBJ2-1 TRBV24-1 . TGTGCCACCAGTGATCCACCGGGACAGGGTAGGAATGAGCAGTTCTTC CATSDPPGQGRNEQFF
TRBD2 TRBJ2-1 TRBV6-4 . TGTGCCAGCAGCGCCCGCCCTTTAGCGGGAGGGCCGTATGAGCAGTTCTTC CASSARPLAGGPYEQFF
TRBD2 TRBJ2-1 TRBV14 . TGTGCCAGCAGCCAATTGAGCGGGGGCAATGAGCAGTTCTTC CASSQLSGGNEQFF
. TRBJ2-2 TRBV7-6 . TGTGCCAGCAGCTCATCTGGGGGATACACCGGGGAGCTGTTTTTT CASSSSGGYTGELFF
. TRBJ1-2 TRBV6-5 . TGTGCCAGCAGTTACTCTACAGTCCACTATGGCTACACCTTC CASSYSTVHYGYTF
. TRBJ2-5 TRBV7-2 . TGTGCCAGCAGCTTAAGTAGCAAGACCCAGTACTTC CASSLSSKTQYF
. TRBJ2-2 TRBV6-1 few TGTGCCAGCAGTGAATACCCCGGGGAGCTGTTTTTT CASSEYPGELFF
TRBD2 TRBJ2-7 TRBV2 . TGTGCCAGCAGTGAACAGAGGACTAGCGTTTACGAGCAGTACTTC CASSEQRTSVYEQYF
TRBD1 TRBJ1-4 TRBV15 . TGTGCCACCAGCAAATATCGGACAGGGCTTAATGAAAAACTGTTTTTT CATSKYRTGLNEKLFF
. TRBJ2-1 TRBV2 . TGTGCCACCCCCGCCGGGGAGCTTAACAATGAGCAGTTCTTC CATPAGELNNEQFF
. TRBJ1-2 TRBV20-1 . TGCAGTGCTAGTTTTCAGACCGGATTCTATGGCTACACCTTC CSASFQTGFYGYTF
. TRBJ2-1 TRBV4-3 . TGCGCCAGCAGTAGCGGTTACTCCTACAATGAGCAGTTCTTC CASSSGYSYNEQFF
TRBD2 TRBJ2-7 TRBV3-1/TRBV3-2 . TGTGCCAGCAGCCAAGATCACCTAGGACTAGCGGGACCTAGGGACGAGCAGTACTTC CASSQDHLGLAGPRDEQYF
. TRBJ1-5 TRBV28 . TGTGCCACCGCGACAACAACGAATCAGCCCCAGCATTTT CATATTTNQPQHF
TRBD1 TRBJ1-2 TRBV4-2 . TGTGCCAGCAGCCAAGATTCAGGGGGCTATGGCTACACCTTC CASSQDSGGYGYTF
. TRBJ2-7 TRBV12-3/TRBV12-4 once TGTGCCAGCAGCCGCGGCTACGAGCAGTACTTC CASSRGYEQYF
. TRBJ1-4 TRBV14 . TGTGCCAGCAGCCAAGATTTTACAGGAGAAAGTGTCGGTGAAAAACTGTTTTTT CASSQDFTGESVGEKLFF
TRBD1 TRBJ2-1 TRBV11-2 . TGTGCCAGCAGCCCCGGGACAGGGGAAAATGAGCAGTTCTTC CASSPGTGENEQFF
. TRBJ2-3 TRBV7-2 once TGTGCCAGCAGCTTTGGACTGACTCGCACAGATACGCAGTATTTT CASSFGLTRTDTQYF
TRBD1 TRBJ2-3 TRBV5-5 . TGTGCCGCAAGTGAGGGGGCTAGCACAGATACGCAGTATTTT CAASEGASTDTQYF
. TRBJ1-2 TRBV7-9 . TGTGCCAGCAGCTTAGGGACAGATTACTATGGCTACACCTTC CASSLGTDYYGYTF
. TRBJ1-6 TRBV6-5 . TGTGCCAGCAGACCAGCGAGCTCCTATAATTCACCCCTCCACTTT CASRPASSYNSPLHF
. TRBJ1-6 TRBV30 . TGTGCCTGGAGGCCACAGGCTAATTCACCCCTCCACTTT CAWRPQANSPLHF
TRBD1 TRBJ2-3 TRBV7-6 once TGTGCCAGCAGCTTAGAGGGGGCATTAAGCACAGATACGCAGTATTTT CASSLEGALSTDTQYF
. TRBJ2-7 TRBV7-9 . TGTGCCAGCAGCTTATCCACAAAGGGTTCCGAGCAGTACTTC CASSLSTKGSEQYF
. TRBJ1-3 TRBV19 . TGTGCCAGTAGTATCAAACCAGGAGCTGGAAACACCATATATTTT CASSIKPGAGNTIYF
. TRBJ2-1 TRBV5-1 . TGCGCCAGCAGCCCAGAAGCCAACTACAATGAGCAGTTCTTC CASSPEANYNEQFF
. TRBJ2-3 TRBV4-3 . TGCGCCAGCAGCCAAGACGCTAGCGCCATGGGAGATACGCAGTATTTT CASSQDASAMGDTQYF
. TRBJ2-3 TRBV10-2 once TGCGCCATCAAGCAGGGGGGTCCCAATACGCAGTATTTT CAIKQGGPNTQYF
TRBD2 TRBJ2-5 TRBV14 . TGTGCCAGCAGCCCCTCCCTGACTAGCGGGAGAGAGACCCAGTACTTC CASSPSLTSGRETQYF
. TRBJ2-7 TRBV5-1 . TGCGCCAGCCAAGGACTGCTGATGACCTACGAGCAGTACTTC CASQGLLMTYEQYF
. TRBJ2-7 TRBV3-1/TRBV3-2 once TGTGCCAGCAGCCAAGGCCCCCAGGGGTACGAGCAGTACTTC CASSQGPQGYEQYF
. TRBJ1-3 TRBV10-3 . TGTGCCATCAGCGCCAACTTGGCCTCTGGAAACACCATATATTTT CAISANLASGNTIYF
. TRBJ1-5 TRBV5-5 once TGTGCCAGCAGCTTGAATTTACAGGGTCGCAATCAGCCCCAGCATTTT CASSLNLQGRNQPQHF
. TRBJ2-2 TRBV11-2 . TGTGCCAGCAGCTTAGGGTCCATCACCGGGGAGCTGTTTTTT CASSLGSITGELFF
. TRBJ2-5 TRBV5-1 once TGCGCCAGCAGCCTTGGGTCAGGGAAAGAGACCCAGTACTTC CASSLGSGKETQYF
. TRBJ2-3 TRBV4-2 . TGTGCCAGCAGCCAAGGAGCGGACTCAAGCACAGATACGCAGTATTTT CASSQGADSSTDTQYF
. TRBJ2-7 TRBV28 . TGTGCCAGCCGTCCGGACAGCCGCCCGTTC CASRPDSRPF
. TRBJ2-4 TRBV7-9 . TGTGCCAGCGGGGCGGGACGGAGTAACATTCAGTACTTC CASGAGRSNIQYF
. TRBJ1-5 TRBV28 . TGTGCCAGCAGTTTGACGGGGGGGCCCCAGCATTTT CASSLTGGPQHF
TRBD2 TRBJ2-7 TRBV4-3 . TGCGCCAGCAGCCAGAGCGGGAGTGACGAGCAGTACTTC CASSQSGSDEQYF
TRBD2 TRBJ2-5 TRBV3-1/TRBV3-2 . TGTGCCAGCAGCCAGGTGCTAGCGGGCCTACAAGAGACCCAGTACTTC CASSQVLAGLQETQYF
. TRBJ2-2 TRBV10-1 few TGCGCCAGCGGAGTCCTGAACACCGGGGAGCTGTTTTTT CASGVLNTGELFF
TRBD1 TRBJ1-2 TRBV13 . TGTGCCAGCAGCCCGCGGGACAGGCGAGGCTATGGCTACACCTTC CASSPRDRRGYGYTF
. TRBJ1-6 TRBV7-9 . TGTGCCAGCAGCTCTAACACAGGGAAAGCCTATAATTCACCCCTCCACTTT CASSSNTGKAYNSPLHF